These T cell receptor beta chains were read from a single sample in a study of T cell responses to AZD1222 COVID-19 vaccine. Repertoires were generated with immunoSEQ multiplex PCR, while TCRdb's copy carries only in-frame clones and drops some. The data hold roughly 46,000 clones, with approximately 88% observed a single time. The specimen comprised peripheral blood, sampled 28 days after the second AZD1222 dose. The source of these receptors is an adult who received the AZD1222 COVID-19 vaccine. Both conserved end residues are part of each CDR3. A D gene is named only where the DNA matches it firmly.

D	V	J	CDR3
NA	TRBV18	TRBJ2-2	CASSPPGDRTNTGELFF
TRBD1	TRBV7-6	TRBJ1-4	CASSPGTGGEKLFF
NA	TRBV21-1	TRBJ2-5	CASSKASSEETQYF
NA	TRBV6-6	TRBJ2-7	CASSYSLAEGAYEQYF
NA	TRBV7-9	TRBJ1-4	CASSPQGELLFF
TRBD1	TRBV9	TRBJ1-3	CASSAQTGVGNTIYF
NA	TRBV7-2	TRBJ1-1	CASSFMTENTEAFF
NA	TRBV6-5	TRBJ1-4	CASSLRYNEKLFF
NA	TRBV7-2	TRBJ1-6	CASSFFPKHSPLHF
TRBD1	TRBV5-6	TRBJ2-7	CASSLVDRARHEQYF
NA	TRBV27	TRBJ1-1	CASSLGPNTEAFF
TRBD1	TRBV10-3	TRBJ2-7	CAISGDRGREQYF
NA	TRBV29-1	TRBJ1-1	CSVEVGNTEAFF
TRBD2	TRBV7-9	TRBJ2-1	CASSYTGTSGREGNEQFF
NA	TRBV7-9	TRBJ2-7	CASSLVGYEQYF
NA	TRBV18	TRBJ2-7	CASSPGGNEQYF
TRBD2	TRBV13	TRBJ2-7	CASSPQAGSSYEQYF
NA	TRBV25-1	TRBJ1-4	CASSDPVKVGNEKLFF
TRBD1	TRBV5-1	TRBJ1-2	CASSLQGNPNYGYTF
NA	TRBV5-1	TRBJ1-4	CASSTGEKLFF
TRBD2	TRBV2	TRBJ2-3	CASAALAGVRTDTQYF
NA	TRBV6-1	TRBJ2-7	CASSEVNGGASYEQYF
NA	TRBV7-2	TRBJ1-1	CASSWRGGDTEAFF
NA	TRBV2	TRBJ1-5	CASSEGARRSGQPQHF
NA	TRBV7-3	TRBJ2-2	CASSPDPEGTGELFF
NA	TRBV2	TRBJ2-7	CASRETQTGRNNEQYF
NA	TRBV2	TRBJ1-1	CASSPGTPLLPFF
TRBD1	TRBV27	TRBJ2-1	CASTRGTGIDNEQFF
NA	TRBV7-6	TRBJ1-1	CASSLQQSNTEAFF
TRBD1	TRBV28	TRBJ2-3	CASLPGQPTDTQYF
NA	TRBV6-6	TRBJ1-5	CASRPGGSNQPQHF
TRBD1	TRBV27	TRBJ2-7	CASSFLPTGAGYEEQYF
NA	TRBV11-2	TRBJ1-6	CASSLMGSPLHF
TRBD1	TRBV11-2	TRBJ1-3	CASSPDRAGNTIYF
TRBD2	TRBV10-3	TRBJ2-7	CAISELGLPIF
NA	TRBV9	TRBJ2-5	CASSPHPGGRETQYF
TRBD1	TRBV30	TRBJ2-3	CAWSVRGPSADTQYF
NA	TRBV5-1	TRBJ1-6	CASSLPLGGGDSPLHF
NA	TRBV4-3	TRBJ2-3	CASSQDNRPTDTQYF
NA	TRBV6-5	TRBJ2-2	CASTGRGNTGELFF
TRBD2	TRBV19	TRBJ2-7	CASSNSGAGDYEQYF
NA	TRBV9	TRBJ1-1	CASSPTGRHTEAFF
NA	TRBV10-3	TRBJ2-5	CAISQLLQETQYF
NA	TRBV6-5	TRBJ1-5	CASGRNQPQHF
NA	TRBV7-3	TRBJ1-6	CASDRRLLLSSYNSPLHF
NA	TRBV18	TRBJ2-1	CASSTTGGPGNEQFF
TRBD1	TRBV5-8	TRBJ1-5	CASGRRAGQGKGQPQHF
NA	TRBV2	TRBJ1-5	CASRMDYSNQPQHF
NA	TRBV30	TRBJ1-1	CAWGRGNTEAFF
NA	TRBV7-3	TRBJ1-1	CASRSDGNTEAFF
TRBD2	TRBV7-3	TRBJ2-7	CASSSSASGSEQYF
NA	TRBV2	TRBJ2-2	CASSEFLPTGELFF
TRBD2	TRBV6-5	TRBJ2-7	CASTGIAGGYEQYF